The sequence of this T cell receptor beta chain was determined in a study of Ad26.COV2.S vaccination and SARS-CoV-2 variants. General observations from the study: While placebo recipients had lower spike-specific TCR breadth, vaccine recipients had more. Substantial response breadth was reportedly seen for spike-specific CD8+ and CD4+ T cells after vaccination. Similar non-spike TCR breadth was seen in vaccine and placebo recipients. From the TCR breadth and depth analyses, total T cell responses may have been underestimated.

Notes on this clone: Its antigen is not known.

The data were produced by immunoSEQ multiplex PCR, yet TCRdb's version contains in-frame clones alone and is incomplete. The sample shows approximately 400,000 clones, around 92% of them seen only once. The CDR3 extends over 16 amino acids. Per the germline V gene, CDR1 is SGDLS and CDR2 is YYNGEE. The trim removed 0 bases at V and 0 bases at J, leaving 4 bases unmatched. The sequencing used peripheral blood, collected after recovery from COVID-19. This chain connects TRBV9 to TRBJ2-3; TRBD1 matches 7 bases. This receptor was obtained from a human donor who had recovered from COVID-19. The CDR3 sequence: CASSVASGGSTDTQYF. In DNA form, the CDR3 reads TGTGCCAGCAGCGTAGCCTCAGGGGGTAGCACAGATACGCAGTATTTT.